Listed below are T cell receptor beta chains from one sample, sequenced in a study of blood T cell repertoires in COVID-19. TCRdb keeps only in-frame clones here, not all; method: immunoSEQ multiplex PCR. The data contain around 500,000 clones, over 75% of them singletons. Sequencing input: PBMCs or T cells enriched from blood (not recorded which). The receptors here all came from a woman aged 40 to 50 who had recovered from COVID-19. Each CDR3 is given with its conserved first and last residue. The order of the fields is V gene, J gene, CDR3 length, clone size, D gene, CDR3 DNA, CDR3 protein. D genes are given only for firm matches. The size entry is marked missing in some rows and otherwise reads once, few, many or a size class.

v_gene: TRBV2; j_gene: TRBJ1-5; len: 14; abundance: -; d_gene: -; CDR3nt: TGTGCCAGCAGGGGGAGGGGGAGCAATCAGCCCCAGCATTTT; CDR3aa: CASRGRGSNQPQHF
v_gene: TRBV29-1; j_gene: TRBJ2-1; len: 14; abundance: -; d_gene: TRBD2; CDR3nt: TGCAGCGTTGAAGGGCTAGCGGGACGCAATGAGCAGTTCTTC; CDR3aa: CSVEGLAGRNEQFF
v_gene: TRBV15; j_gene: TRBJ1-4; len: 14; abundance: -; d_gene: -; CDR3nt: TGTGCCACCAGCAGAGATAGGGCAGGGTGGAAACTGTTTTTT; CDR3aa: CATSRDRAGWKLFF
v_gene: TRBV28; j_gene: TRBJ1-6; len: 17; abundance: -; d_gene: TRBD1; CDR3nt: TGTGCCAGCAGTTCCCAGGGACAGGGAGGAAATAATTCACCCCTCCACTTT; CDR3aa: CASSSQGQGGNNSPLHF
v_gene: TRBV4-3; j_gene: TRBJ1-3; len: 16; abundance: -; d_gene: -; CDR3nt: TGCGCCAGCAGCCAAGCTCCTCAGGGACGGGGGAACACCATATATTTT; CDR3aa: CASSQAPQGRGNTIYF
v_gene: TRBV25-1; j_gene: TRBJ1-1; len: 13; abundance: -; d_gene: -; CDR3nt: TGTGCCAGCAGTGCCCAGTTTAACACTGAAGCTTTCTTT; CDR3aa: CASSAQFNTEAFF
v_gene: TRBV19; j_gene: TRBJ1-3; len: 14; abundance: -; d_gene: TRBD1; CDR3nt: TGTGCCAGTAGTATGGACAGGTTACCAAACACCATATATTTT; CDR3aa: CASSMDRLPNTIYF
v_gene: TRBV29-1; j_gene: TRBJ2-5; len: 12; abundance: -; d_gene: -; CDR3nt: TGCAGCGCTGGAGTTGGGAGTGAGACCCAGTACTTC; CDR3aa: CSAGVGSETQYF
v_gene: TRBV27; j_gene: TRBJ2-1; len: 16; abundance: -; d_gene: -; CDR3nt: TGTGCCAGCAGTTTATCCCCGGGTAGCTCCTACAATGAGCAGTTCTTC; CDR3aa: CASSLSPGSSYNEQFF
v_gene: TRBV24-1; j_gene: TRBJ2-1; len: 14; abundance: few; d_gene: TRBD1; CDR3nt: TGTGCCACCAGTCGGGACAGCGACCACAATGAGCAGTTCTTC; CDR3aa: CATSRDSDHNEQFF
v_gene: TRBV27; j_gene: TRBJ1-2; len: 15; abundance: -; d_gene: -; CDR3nt: TGTGCCAGCAGTTTAGTGGGGGCAGGTAACTATGGCTACACCTTC; CDR3aa: CASSLVGAGNYGYTF
v_gene: TRBV7-8; j_gene: TRBJ1-2; len: 15; abundance: -; d_gene: -; CDR3nt: TGTGCCAGCAGCTTAGCGGGGGCGACTAACTATGGCTACACCTTC; CDR3aa: CASSLAGATNYGYTF
v_gene: TRBV9; j_gene: TRBJ2-7; len: 14; abundance: -; d_gene: TRBD2; CDR3nt: TGTGCCAGCAGCGCAAGTAGCGGGAGTTACGAGCAGTACTTC; CDR3aa: CASSASSGSYEQYF
v_gene: TRBV29-1; j_gene: TRBJ1-2; len: 12; abundance: -; d_gene: -; CDR3nt: TGCAGCGTTGCGAGAGCTAACTATGGCTACACCTTC; CDR3aa: CSVARANYGYTF
v_gene: TRBV29-1; j_gene: TRBJ1-2; len: 13; abundance: -; d_gene: TRBD1; CDR3nt: TGCAGCGTTGTGGGGGGACAGACCGATGGCTACACCTTC; CDR3aa: CSVVGGQTDGYTF